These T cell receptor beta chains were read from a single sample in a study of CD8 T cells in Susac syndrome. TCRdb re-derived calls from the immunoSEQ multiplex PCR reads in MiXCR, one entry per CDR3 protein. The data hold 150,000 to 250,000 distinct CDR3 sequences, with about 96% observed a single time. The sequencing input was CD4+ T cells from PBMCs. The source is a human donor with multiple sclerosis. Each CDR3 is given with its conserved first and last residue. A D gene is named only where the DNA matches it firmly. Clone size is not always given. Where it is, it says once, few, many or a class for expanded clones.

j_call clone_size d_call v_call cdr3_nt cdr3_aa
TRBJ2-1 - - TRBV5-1 TGCGCCAGCAGCGTGGTGGCGGGAAGTACCAATGAGCAGTTCTTC CASSVVAGSTNEQFF
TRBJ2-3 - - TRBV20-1 TGCAGTGCTAGAGATTGGATGGGGGGCCAGGATACGCAGTATTTT CSARDWMGGQDTQYF
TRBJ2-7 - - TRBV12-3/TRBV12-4 TGTGCCAGCAGTCCCGCGGCCCTCCTCTACGAGCAGTACTTC CASSPAALLYEQYF
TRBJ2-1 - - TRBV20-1 TGCAGTGCTAGAGATCCCAGGGGTGAGCAGTTCTTC CSARDPRGEQFF
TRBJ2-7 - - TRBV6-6 TGTGCCAGCAGCCCCGGTCAGCAGTTCTACGAGCAGTACTTC CASSPGQQFYEQYF
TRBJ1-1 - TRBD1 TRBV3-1 TGTGCCAGCAGCCAAGGACAGGGGGCTTTCTTT CASSQGQGAFF
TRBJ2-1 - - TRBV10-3 TGTGCCAACCGGGACAAACACAATGAGCAGTTCTTC CANRDKHNEQFF
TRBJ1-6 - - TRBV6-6 TGTGCCAGCAGTTACTACCAGGGTTCTCCCCTCCACTTT CASSYYQGSPLHF
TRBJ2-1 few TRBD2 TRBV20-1 TGCAGTGCTAGAGGCGGGACTAGCGGGACGAATGAGCAGTTCTTC CSARGGTSGTNEQFF
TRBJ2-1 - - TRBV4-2 TGTGCCAGCAGCCAAGAACGGCGTTACGAGCAGTTCTTC CASSQERRYEQFF
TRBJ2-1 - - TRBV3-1 TGTGCCAGCAGCCAAGCCCCTAGCGACAATGAGCAGTTCTTC CASSQAPSDNEQFF
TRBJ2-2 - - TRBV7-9 TGTGCCAGCAGCTTAAGTGACGGGGAGCTGTTTTTT CASSLSDGELFF
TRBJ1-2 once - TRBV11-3 TGTGCCAGCAGCTATGGACAAACAAACTATGGCTACACCTTC CASSYGQTNYGYTF
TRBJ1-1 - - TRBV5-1 TGCGCCAGCCTCCCGGGGGCCTTGAACACTGAAGCTTTCTTT CASLPGALNTEAFF
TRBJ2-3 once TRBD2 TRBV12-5 TGTGCTAGTGGTCCCAGCGGGAGGACAGATACGCAGTATTTT CASGPSGRTDTQYF
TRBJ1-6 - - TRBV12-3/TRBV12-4 TGTGCCAGCAGTCACCGCCCCGGGACGGATAATTCACCCCTCCACTTT CASSHRPGTDNSPLHF
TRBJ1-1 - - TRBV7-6 TGTGCCAGCAGCCCTCTGGGATCTGAAGCTTTCTTT CASSPLGSEAFF
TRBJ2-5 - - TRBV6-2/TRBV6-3 TGTGCCAGCAGTTACTCGGCTGGAGGTACGGAGACCCAGTACTTC CASSYSAGGTETQYF
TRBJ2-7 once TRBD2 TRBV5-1 TGCGCCAGCAGCCCCCGGCTAGCGGACGACGAGCAGTACTTC CASSPRLADDEQYF
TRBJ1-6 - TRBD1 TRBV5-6 TGTGCCAGCAGGCGGACAGGGGGGAATTCACCCCTCCACTTT CASRRTGGNSPLHF
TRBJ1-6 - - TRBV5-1 TGCGCCAGCAGTCATCAAGGTGATAATTCACCCCTCCACTTT CASSHQGDNSPLHF
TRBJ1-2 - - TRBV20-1 TGCAGTGCTAGAAAGGGGGTTGCTAACTATGGCTACACCTTC CSARKGVANYGYTF